The rows below give T cell receptor beta chains drawn from one sample of a study of blood T cells in healthy people across ages. TCRdb reanalysed the 5' RACE reads using MiXCR and keeps one entry per CDR3 protein. The repertoire holds 1,800,000 or so distinct CDR3 sequences, with about 39% as singletons. The sample was blood. These receptors were taken from a human donor in good health. Both conserved end residues are part of each CDR3. D genes are given only for firm matches. Only some rows state a clone size, as once, few, many or a class for expanded clones.

D	size	V	J	CDR3	DNA
TRBD1	-	TRBV6-5	TRBJ2-3	CASTPAGTGGTDTQYF	TGTGCCAGCACACCAGCCGGGACAGGGGGGACAGATACGCAGTATTTT
TRBD1	few	TRBV7-2	TRBJ2-3	CASSLVPAGGRDTQYF	TGTGCCAGCAGCTTAGTCCCGGCAGGGGGTAGAGATACGCAGTATTTT
TRBD1	-	TRBV29-1	TRBJ1-2	CSATGQGALCGYTF	TGCAGCGCAACGGGACAGGGAGCTCTCTGTGGCTACACCTTC
-	few	TRBV20-1	TRBJ2-5	CSARDLRVQETQYF	TGCAGTGCTAGAGATTTGAGGGTTCAAGAGACCCAGTACTTC
-	-	TRBV20-1	TRBJ1-6	CSVSRGNSPLHF	TGCAGTGTGTCCCGGGGGAATTCACCCCTCCACTTT
TRBD1	-	TRBV19	TRBJ2-5	CASSEDREETQYF	TGTGCCAGTAGTGAAGACAGGGAAGAGACCCAGTACTTC
-	-	TRBV20-1	TRBJ1-2	CSARNPVGHGYTF	TGCAGTGCTAGAAACCCCGTTGGGCATGGCTACACCTTC
-	-	TRBV6-5	TRBJ2-7	CASSRELSSYEQYF	TGTGCCAGCAGTCGGGAATTAAGCTCCTACGAGCAGTACTTC
-	few	TRBV28	TRBJ1-2	CASSFGVTYGYTF	TGTGCCAGCAGTTTTGGGGTCACCTATGGCTACACCTTC
-	-	TRBV12-3/TRBV12-4	TRBJ2-1	CASTDEGETQFF	TGTGCCAGCACCGATGAGGGAGAGACCCAGTTCTTC
TRBD1	-	TRBV7-2	TRBJ2-5	CASSSPTGGFLGQETQYF	TGTGCCAGCAGCTCTCCGACAGGGGGGTTTTTAGGCCAAGAGACCCAGTACTTC